The present TCR beta chain was sequenced within a study of blood T cell repertoires in COVID-19. Generated by immunoSEQ multiplex PCR, the TCRdb table keeps only in-frame clones and is missing some. The data show about 180,000 clones, approximately 85% seen once. The source is a woman between 18 and 29 years old who had recovered from COVID-19. Sequenced sample: PBMCs or T cells enriched from blood (not recorded which).

The CDR3 reads CASSPVTSGGRNEQFF. In DNA form, the CDR3 reads TGTGCCAGCAGCCCCGTAACTAGCGGGGGAAGAAATGAGCAGTTCTTC. The chain joins TRBV7-8 to TRBJ2-1, with 11 bases aligning to TRBD2. This CDR3 comprises 16 residues. CDR1 is SGHVS, CDR2 FQNEAQ, per germline. V lost 5 bases, J lost 7 bases, and 10 bases stayed unmatched.